This T cell receptor beta chain originates from a study of T-cell memory formation after mild COVID-19. For the study at large: Most TCR clusters belonged to a single donor.

This clonotype was recorded a few times. The CDR3 is 15 residues long. In germline, CDR1 is MNHNS, CDR2 SASEGT. The ends lost 7 bases at V and 4 bases at J; junction bases unmatched: 7. 5'RACE primed at constant segments yielded TCR alpha and TCR beta cDNA libraries bearing sample barcodes and UMIs. TCRdb fed the 5' RACE reads into MiXCR, producing one record per CDR3 protein. In the table there are hundreds of thousands of distinct CDR3 sequences, about a sixth of which are singletons. This receptor was obtained from an adult woman who had mild COVID-19 (a few samples of this study predate the infection). Cell type and time point are not known. V and J are TRBV6-1 and TRBJ1-2; 12 bases map to TRBD1. The sequencing input was PBMCs or a T cell subset sorted from them (not recorded which). The DNA for the CDR3 is TGTGCCAGCAACCTGGGACAGGGGGCCCCCTATGGCTACACCTTC. This encodes CASNLGQGAPYGYTF.